These T cell receptor beta chains were read from a single sample in a study of T cells in Graves' hyperthyroidism and ophthalmopathy. MiXCR, applied by TCRdb to the multiplex PCR reads, yields one record per CDR3 protein. In the table there are nearly 600,000 distinct CDR3 sequences, approximately 15% of which are singletons. What was sequenced was blood. The receptors shown here come from a young woman with Graves' ophthalmopathy. The CDR3 runs from the conserved cysteine through the conserved F or W. The order of the fields is clone size, D gene, J gene, V gene, CDR3 DNA, CDR3 protein. D genes are given only for firm matches. Expanded clones are given a class, and other clones once, few, many or no size at all.

NA,NA,TRBJ1-4,TRBV7-9,TGTGCCAGCAGCTTTGATGGGGGGGCGCCCGGAGAAAAACTGTTTTTT,CASSFDGGAPGEKLFF
NA,NA,TRBJ1-3,TRBV5-4,TGTGCCAGCAGCTTAGGCAGCCCCTCTGGAAACACCATATATTTT,CASSLGSPSGNTIYF
NA,NA,TRBJ1-2,TRBV11-2,TGTGCCAGCAGCTTAGCACTAGTCACAGGAAGCTATGGCTACACCTTC,CASSLALVTGSYGYTF
many,NA,TRBJ2-1,TRBV5-1,TGCGCCAGCAAAGGGGGGGAGTGGGGTGAGCAGTTCTTC,CASKGGEWGEQFF
many,NA,TRBJ2-1,TRBV7-8,TGTGCCAGCAGCTTATTCGGCAGCACTAGCTCCTACAATGAGCAGTTCTTC,CASSLFGSTSSYNEQFF
many,NA,TRBJ2-1,TRBV7-2,TGTGCCAGCAGCCCGACGCTGGAGCAGTTCTTC,CASSPTLEQFF
many,NA,TRBJ1-5,TRBV29-1,TGCAGCGTAGCCGAACACCGTCCTAGCAATCAGCCCCAGCATTTT,CSVAEHRPSNQPQHF
NA,NA,TRBJ2-1,TRBV24-1,TGTGCCACCAGGAGGGGTAAGAATGAGCAGTTCTTC,CATRRGKNEQFF
few,NA,TRBJ1-2,TRBV28,TGTGCCAGCAGTCTCCTGGGAGGGGACTATGGCTACACCTTC,CASSLLGGDYGYTF
NA,NA,TRBJ2-2,TRBV10-3,TGTGCCACCCAGGGGCTGGAAAACACCGGGGAGCTGTTTTTT,CATQGLENTGELFF
few,NA,TRBJ2-5,TRBV20-1,TGCAGTGCTAGAGCGGCAGGGAAGGAGACCCAGTACTTC,CSARAAGKETQYF
many,NA,TRBJ1-5,TRBV2,TGTGCCAGCAGCCAAGGGCTGGACAGTAATCAGCCCCAGCATTTT,CASSQGLDSNQPQHF
many,TRBD1,TRBJ2-7,TRBV7-2,TGTGCCAGCAGCTTGACCGGGACAGGGCCCTACGAGCAGTACTTC,CASSLTGTGPYEQYF
few,NA,TRBJ1-4,TRBV28,TGTGCCAGCAGTCTAAATGGTGAAAAACTGTTTTTT,CASSLNGEKLFF